This TCR beta chain derives from a study of regulatory T cells in long-lasting Graves disease. Described time point: newly diagnosed GD, antithyroid drugs for less than 3 months. From PBMCs, RNA was extracted and then used to make the TCR library. The guidelines of the American Thyroid Association were the basis for diagnosing Graves' disease. Libraries of TCR beta came from iRepertoire HTBI primers plus Arm-PCR of CDR3 regions. TCRdb processed the multiplex PCR reads anew with MiXCR; each CDR3 protein has one entry. Altogether approximately 400,000 distinct CDR3 sequences are present, 12% being singletons, with the ten largest covering approximately 19%. Study-level points and caveats: For persistent Graves' patients, TCR diversity was lower than for newly diagnosed ones. TRBV28, TRBJ1-2 and TRBJ2-5 were segments that persistent disease favored.

Regarding this clonotype: Its specificity is not known.

The CDR3 totals 15 residues. Germline V gene sequence: CDR1 MNHNS, CDR2 SASEGT. V shed 6 bases and J shed 0 bases, with 12 bases lying between them. The same data also went into a second study, on T cells in Graves' hyperthyroidism and ophthalmopathy. In that study: Diagnostic decisions used clinical symptoms, serum thyroxine and TRAb, thyroid ultrasound and orbital computed tomography.

Material: peripheral blood mononuclear cells (PBMCs), obtained at new diagnosis, from a patient treated with antithyroid drugs. This chain connects TRBV6-1 to TRBJ1-5, with D uncertain. The receptor was isolated from a young woman with Graves disease. Here the CDR3 reads CASRSRAFSNQPQHF. CDR3 bases: TGTGCCAGCAGGTCCCGGGCCTTTAGCAATCAGCCCCAGCATTTT.